This T cell receptor (beta chain) was captured by sequencing in a study of T cells in Graves' hyperthyroidism and ophthalmopathy. The investigators amplified TCR beta CDR3 regions from RNA transcripts. First-round RT-PCR of the TCR CDR3 relied on the HTBI primer set. Each CDR3 protein is one row after TCRdb ran MiXCR on the multiplex PCR reads. The sample holds about 400,000 distinct CDR3 sequences; 20% to 30% are singletons and the top ten take 73%. V was clipped by 2 bases and J by 2 bases, with 12 bases between them. In germline, CDR1 is MDHEN, CDR2 SYDVKM. This CDR3 is built from 15 residues. At least ten counts were recorded for this clonotype. Antigen unknown. General observations from the study: A 13 V-J model separated ophthalmopathy from stable hyperthyroidism.

The genes are TRBV28 and TRBJ1-1; D is uncertain. The sample was blood. The source of this sequence is a man aged 50-60 years with Graves' hyperthyroidism. This CDR3 reads CASSLSGVLNTEAFF. CDR3 DNA sequence: TGTGCCAGCAGTTTAAGCGGGGTATTAAACACTGAAGCTTTCTTT.